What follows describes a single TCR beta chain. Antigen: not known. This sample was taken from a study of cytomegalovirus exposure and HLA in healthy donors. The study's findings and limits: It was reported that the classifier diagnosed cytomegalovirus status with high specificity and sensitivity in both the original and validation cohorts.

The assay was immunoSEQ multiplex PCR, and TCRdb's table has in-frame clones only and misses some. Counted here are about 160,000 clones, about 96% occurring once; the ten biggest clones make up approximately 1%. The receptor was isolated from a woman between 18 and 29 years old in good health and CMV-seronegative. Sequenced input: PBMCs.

The CDR3 protein is CASSFWTGAYEQYF. CDR3 DNA: TGCGCCAGCAGCTTCTGGACAGGGGCCTACGAGCAGTACTTC. The chain combines TRBV5-1 with TRBJ2-7, with 9 bases identical to TRBD1. This CDR3 has 14 residues. The V and J ends lost 2 bases and 2 bases, in that order; junction bases with no gene match: 2. Germline CDR1 and CDR2: SGHRS and YFSETQ.